A single sample gave rise to the 23 T cell receptor beta chains below, sequenced in a study of blood T cell repertoires in COVID-19. Here immunoSEQ multiplex PCR was the method, and the copy in TCRdb shows in-frame clones only, minus some. The sample holds 25,000 to 30,000 clones, more than 90% seen once. Input material: peripheral blood. These receptors were collected from a man between 65 and 85 years old with active or convalescent COVID-19.

The chain has TRBV30 and TRBJ2-7; TRBD1 matches at 7 bases. V lost 0 bases, J lost 6 bases, and 5 bases stayed unmatched. The CDR3 consists of 13 residues. CDR1 and CDR2 from the germline V gene are GTSNPN and SVGIG (reference sequence). The CDR3 region has the DNA TGTGCCTGGAGTGTTACACAGGGGAGCGAGCAGTACTTC. As protein: CAWSVTQGSEQYF.

The rearrangement joins TRBV19 to TRBJ2-4; TRBD1 might be the D (6 bases). Per germline, CDR1 LNHDA and CDR2 SQIVND (reference sequence). V lost 2 bases and J 10 bases, leaving 15 bases between the germline ends. This CDR3 comprises 14 residues. The CDR3 loop reads CASSIMGRGRIQYF. The CDR3 DNA is TGTGCCAGTAGTATAATGGGCAGGGGACGGATTCAGTACTTC.

The genes are TRBV11-2 and TRBJ2-5, with a weak D call TRBD2 (6 bases). The CDR3 covers 15 residues. Trimming cost V 7 bases and J 3 bases, with 18 bases left between them. The germline gives CDR1 SGHAT, CDR2 FQNNGV. In nucleotides, the CDR3 is TGTGCCAGCACCGTTCGCTTTGGGGGGAAAGAGACCCAGTACTTC. Protein product: CASTVRFGGKETQYF.

CDR3 sequence: CAISGRASDTQYF. CDR3 in DNA: TGTGCCATCAGCGGGAGGGCTTCAGATACGCAGTATTTT. J is TRBJ2-3 and V is TRBV10-3; 8 bases are a match to TRBD2. V was clipped by 6 bases and J by 4 bases; unmatched bases: 3. Germline CDR1 is ENHRY and CDR2 is SYGVKD. CDR3 length: 13 residues.

The V and J genes are TRBV4-3 and TRBJ1-5, with unresolved D. Deletions cut 0 bases from V and 5 bases from J, with 11 bases between. The germline V gene encodes CDR1 LGHNA and CDR2 YSLEER. The CDR3 extends over 15 amino acids. CDR3 coding DNA: TGCGCCAGCAGCCAAGATCGAGGCGGCTATCAGCCCCAGCATTTT. It yields the protein CASSQDRGGYQPQHF.

J is TRBJ1-2 and V is TRBV6-6; D unresolved. Trimming removed 2 bases at V and 2 bases at J, with 6 bases between. The length of the CDR3 is 13 residues. The germline V gene encodes CDR1 MNHNY and CDR2 SVGAGI (reference sequence). CDR3: CASSYEKNYGYTF. The DNA of the CDR3 is TGTGCCAGCAGTTACGAGAAGAACTATGGCTACACCTTC.

The V gene is TRBV6-5, the J gene TRBJ1-2; D is possibly TRBD1 (5 bases). The CDR3 runs 15 residues. The germline CDR1 and CDR2 sequences are MNHEY and SVGAGI. The V and J ends lost 2 bases and 0 bases respectively, with 10 bases between them. CDR3 loop: CASSYLTGANYGYTF. CDR3 bases: TGTGCCAGCAGTTACCTCACAGGCGCTAACTATGGCTACACCTTC.

The chain uses TRBV27 and TRBJ1-2; the D gene is possibly TRBD1 (6 bases). Trimming left V 4 bases short and J 6 bases short, with 18 bases between. In germline, CDR1 is MNHEY, CDR2 SMNVEV (reference sequence). This CDR3 comprises 15 residues. The CDR3 region has the DNA TGTGCCAGCAGTTCGGCCTTTATTGACAGGCATGGCTACACCTTC. It yields the protein CASSSAFIDRHGYTF.

The chain is built from TRBV5-1 and TRBJ2-5, with a possible D match to TRBD2 (5 bases). Germline assignment: CDR1 SGHRS and CDR2 YFSETQ. This CDR3 comprises 14 residues. V was pared by 0 bases and J by 5 bases, with 11 bases between. The CDR3 loop is CASSLAFGVETQYF. The CDR3 DNA sequence: TGCGCCAGCAGCTTGGCCTTCGGGGTGGAGACCCAGTACTTC.

J is TRBJ1-2 and V is TRBV25-1; TRBD1 agrees at 9 bases. Germline-derived CDR1 and CDR2 are MGHDK and SYGVNS. The CDR3 consists of 16 residues. The J segment lost 6 bases and the V segment lost 1 base, leaving 9 bases of the junction unmatched. CDR3 nucleotide sequence: TGTGCCAGCAGTGAATTGGGGGGACAGGGTAGGGATGGCTACACCTTC. It is translated as CASSELGGQGRDGYTF.

This clone has a handful of counts. This chain connects TRBV7-6 to TRBJ2-7, with 8 bases that match TRBD2. Trimming removed 5 bases from V and 5 bases from J; junction bases left unmatched: 5. There are 13 residues in the CDR3. Looked up from germline, CDR1 is SGHVS and CDR2 is FNYEAQ. For the CDR3, the DNA is TGTGCCAGCAGCAGCGGGGGTGGCGACGAGCAGTACTTC. Translated, it gives CASSSGGGDEQYF.

The V gene is TRBV7-2, the J gene TRBJ1-6; 9 bases are a match to TRBD1. With 8 bases clipped from V and 6 bases from J, the junction kept 5 bases outside the gene matches. The length of the CDR3 is 14 residues. The germline V gene encodes CDR1 SGHTA and CDR2 FQGNSA. CDR3 loop: CASGGTGLNSPLHF. CDR3 in DNA: TGTGCCAGCGGAGGGACAGGGCTTAATTCACCCCTCCACTTT.

The chain uses TRBV6-2 or TRBV6-3 and TRBJ2-7; TRBD2 is a possible D gene (7 bases). The CDR3 totals 16 residues. V lost 2 bases, J lost 0 bases, and 14 bases lay in between. Germline V CDR1 and CDR2: MNHEY, SVGEGT. CDR3 in amino acids: CASSYGGGAGSYEQYF. DNA for the CDR3: TGTGCCAGCAGTTACGGAGGGGGGGCGGGCTCCTACGAGCAGTACTTC.

This chain connects TRBV7-2 to TRBJ2-1; the match to TRBD2 covers 13 bases. Germline V gene data show CDR1 as SGHTA and CDR2 as FQGNSA. CDR3 length equals 17 residues. V was pared by 1 base and J by 8 bases, with 8 bases of the junction left unmatched. The CDR3 loop reads CASSLGLAGGRSDEQFF. The CDR3 nucleotides read TGTGCCAGCAGCTTAGGACTAGCGGGGGGCCGAAGCGATGAGCAGTTCTTC.

The rearrangement links TRBV6-5 to TRBJ2-5; TRBD1 agrees at 11 bases. Germline V CDR1 and CDR2: MNHEY, SVGAGI. This CDR3 contains 14 residues. The J segment lost 8 bases and the V segment lost 6 bases, leaving 8 bases of the junction unmatched. CDR3 amino acids: CASSPPGQGGTQYF. For the CDR3, the DNA is TGTGCCAGCAGCCCCCCGGGACAGGGGGGCACCCAGTACTTC.

This clone was detected once. The rearrangement uses TRBV7-3 and TRBJ2-3, with 10 bases that match TRBD2. Germline V CDR1 and CDR2: SGHTA, FQGTGA. The CDR3 is 17 amino acids. Trimming cost V 5 bases and J 0 bases; bases outside gene matches: 8. DNA of the CDR3: TGTGCCAGCAGCCCCCGGACTAGCGGACAAAGCACAGATACGCAGTATTTT. Translating gives CASSPRTSGQSTDTQYF.

The V gene is TRBV7-3, the J gene TRBJ1-1, with no clear D. The length of the CDR3 is 13 residues. Between the trimmed V and J ends, which lost 2 bases and 6 bases, there was a span of 10 bases. Germline-derived CDR1 and CDR2 are SGHTA and FQGTGA. CDR3 sequence reads: CASSLSGIAEAFF. DNA for the CDR3: TGTGCCAGCAGCTTATCGGGTATCGCTGAAGCTTTCTTT.

J is TRBJ1-1 and V is TRBV6-5; 9 bases are shared with TRBD1. The CDR3 length is 15 residues. V lost 6 bases, J lost 4 bases, and 9 bases stayed unmatched. In germline, CDR1 is MNHEY, CDR2 SVGAGI. In DNA form, the CDR3 reads TGTGCCAGCAGGACAGGGGGAGGTGCTGGCACTGAAGCTTTCTTT. This codes for CASRTGGGAGTEAFF.

The rearrangement uses TRBV13 and TRBJ1-2; the D is unclear. Germline V gives CDR1 PRHDT, CDR2 FYEKMQ (reference sequence). This CDR3 region has 15 residues. V lost 2 bases, J lost 5 bases, and 15 bases lay in between. The CDR3 is CASSLSAGAGYGYTF. Here the CDR3 DNA reads TGTGCCAGCAGCTTATCTGCGGGAGCGGGATATGGCTACACCTTC.

The rearrangement uses TRBV5-1 and TRBJ2-2; TRBD1 might be the D (5 bases). The CDR3 length is 14 residues. The germline V gene has CDR1 SGHRS and CDR2 YFSETQ. Trimming cost V 3 bases and J 7 bases, with 13 bases left between them. As DNA, the CDR3 is TGCGCCAGCAGCTCGGATTGGCAGGGCGGGGAGCTGTTTTTT. This sequence encodes CASSSDWQGGELFF.

The genes are TRBV7-3 and TRBJ1-1, with a tentative D call TRBD1 (5 bases). CDR1 and CDR2 (germline): SGHTA, FQGTGA. The V gene lost 3 bases and the J gene lost 7 bases, with 12 bases spanning the gap. The CDR3 is 13 amino acids. In nucleotides, the CDR3 is TGTGCCAGCAGCTTGACGGGGGGGAGTGAAGCTTTCTTT. This gives the protein CASSLTGGSEAFF.

The chain uses TRBV7-2 and TRBJ1-3; D gene uncertain. CDR3 length equals 13 residues. Germline-derived CDR1 and CDR2 are SGHTA and FQGNSA. V shed 0 bases and J shed 4 bases, with 4 bases lying between them. Written as DNA, the CDR3 is TGTGCCAGCAGCTTAGCGAGAGGAAACACCATATATTTT. It translates to CASSLARGNTIYF.

In this sample, this clone turned up a few times. The chain has TRBV6-5 and TRBJ2-1; D perhaps matches TRBD1 (5 bases). Trimming took off 0 bases at V and 5 bases at J, with 5 bases between the two ends. Germline CDR1 MNHEY, CDR2 SVGAGI. The CDR3 spans 13 residues. CDR3 sequence reads: CASSYSTDNEQFF. The CDR3 nucleotides are TGTGCCAGCAGTTACTCGACAGACAATGAGCAGTTCTTC.